The 30 T cell receptor beta chains below were found in one sample sequenced in a study of blood T cell repertoires in COVID-19 (dated by TCRdb to the early 2020s). Library prep was done by the immunoSEQ multiplex PCR assay. TCRdb stores this immuneACCESS table with in-frame sequences only. Part of the clones is absent; in the studies checked, under half of the shortfall reflects unresolved V genes, and no reason is known for the rest. The table for this sample lists 300,000 to 350,000 clones; approximately 90% of them were counted only once. Roughly 7.3% of the sample is taken by the ten largest. Sequences were obtained from peripheral blood. The source of these receptors is a woman aged 25 to 39 with COVID-19, enrolled during active disease.

The gene calls are TRBV28 and TRBJ2-5; maybe TRBD2 (5 bases). The V end lost 7 bases, the J end lost 5 bases, and 14 bases lay between the germline ends. The CDR3 totals 13 residues. The germline V gene has CDR1 MDHEN and CDR2 SYDVKM. CDR3 loop: CASTVGGGETQYF. The CDR3 DNA sequence: TGTGCCAGCACCGTAGGCGGCGGGGAGACCCAGTACTTC.

The rearrangement joins TRBV18 to TRBJ2-3, with a possible D match to TRBD1 (6 bases). CDR3 size: 15 residues. The germline V gene has CDR1 KGHSH and CDR2 LQKENI. Deletions cut 2 bases from V and 2 bases from J, with 11 bases between. DNA for the CDR3: TGTGCCAGCTCACCAACAGGGCCCGACACAGATACGCAGTATTTT. Translation gives CASSPTGPDTDTQYF.

V gene TRBV5-6 combines with J gene TRBJ1-2, with D possibly matching TRBD1 (6 bases). Trimming left V 4 bases short and J 1 base short, with 17 bases between. This CDR3 region has 16 residues. The germline CDR1 and CDR2 sequences are SGHDT and YYEEEE. The DNA for the CDR3 is TGTGCCAGCAGCCGCTCCGGGGAGGGGGTTAACTATGGCTACACCTTC. It yields the protein CASSRSGEGVNYGYTF.

The chain couples TRBV24-1 to TRBJ1-1; D possibly corresponds to TRBD1 (5 bases). V was shortened by 3 bases and J by 7 bases, with 8 bases between the two germline ends. In germline, CDR1 is KGHDR, CDR2 SFDVKD. The CDR3 is made up of 12 amino acids. The CDR3 DNA is TGTGCCACCAGTGATCCACAGGATGAAGCTTTCTTT. This sequence encodes CATSDPQDEAFF.

The chain links TRBV6-2 or TRBV6-3 to TRBJ2-2, with 12 nucleotides matching TRBD2. CDR3 length: 14 residues. Trimming took 6 bases from V and 5 from J; bases not matched to a gene: 1. Germline CDR1 is MNHEY and CDR2 is SVGEGT. The CDR3 coding sequence is TGTGCCAGCAGCGGACTAGCGGGGACCGGGGAGCTGTTTTTT. Translated, it gives CASSGLAGTGELFF.

This chain uses TRBV9 with TRBJ2-1, with D possibly TRBD2 on 5 matching bases. CDR3 length equals 13 residues. The germline V gene encodes CDR1 SGDLS and CDR2 YYNGEE. V lost 2 bases and J lost 8, with 11 bases in between. CDR3 in amino acids: CASSVSARDEQFF. The CDR3 coding sequence is TGTGCCAGCAGCGTCTCAGCGAGGGATGAGCAGTTCTTC.

The chain has TRBV7-9 and TRBJ2-5, with 13 bases matching TRBD2. Germline CDR1 reads SEHNR; CDR2 reads FQNEAQ (reference sequence). With 8 bases clipped from V and 4 bases from J, the junction kept 7 bases outside the gene matches. The CDR3 sequence is 15 residues long. The CDR3 sequence is CASATGLAGAETQYF. The CDR3 DNA is TGTGCCAGCGCTACCGGACTAGCGGGAGCAGAGACCCAGTACTTC.

V is TRBV21-1 and J is TRBJ2-7; TRBD1 is the table's D call, not checked against the DNA. TRBV21-1 is a documented pseudogene. The CDR3 consists of 10 residues. In DNA form, the CDR3 reads TGTGCCAGCGGCCCCTACGAGCAGTACTTC. This translates into CASGPYEQYF.

The chain recombines TRBV4-1 with TRBJ2-7; D not certain. With 0 bases removed from V and 2 bases from J, the gap between germline ends came to 11 bases. The CDR3 runs to 15 residues. Germline values: CDR1 MGHRA, CDR2 YSYEKL. This CDR3 is CASSQDGLDTYEQYF. CDR3 in DNA: TGCGCCAGCAGCCAAGATGGCCTCGATACCTACGAGCAGTACTTC.

The chain links TRBV5-1 to TRBJ1-6, with TRBD1 matching 7 bases. From germline, CDR1 is SGHRS and CDR2 YFSETQ. Trimming removed 0 bases from V and 5 bases from J; junction bases left unmatched: 5. CDR3 length equals 16 residues. The CDR3 DNA reads TGCGCCAGCAGCTTGGTTCCAGGGGGTCATAATTCACCCCTCCACTTT. Its protein product is CASSLVPGGHNSPLHF.

This chain connects TRBV20-1 to TRBJ2-5; D gene uncertain. Per germline, CDR1 DFQATT and CDR2 SNEGSKA (reference sequence). There are 12 residues in the CDR3. V shed 3 bases and J shed 5 bases, with 10 bases lying between them. For the CDR3, the DNA is TGCAGTGCTAGTCAAAGAGGCGAGACCCAGTACTTC. Protein: CSASQRGETQYF.

This rearrangement joins TRBV10-3 to TRBJ2-2; weak D call: TRBD1 (6 bases). Trimming took 10 bases from V and 1 from J, leaving 13 bases between them. The CDR3 is 14 residues long. Per the germline V gene, CDR1 is ENHRY and CDR2 is SYGVKD. CDR3 amino acids: CATHQGRNTGELFF. The CDR3 DNA follows: TGTGCCACCCACCAGGGGAGGAACACCGGGGAGCTGTTTTTT.

The V call is TRBV24-1, the J call TRBJ2-5, with 10 bases that match TRBD1. Germline V gene data show CDR1 as KGHDR and CDR2 as SFDVKD. V gave up 3 bases and J gave up 7 bases; unmatched junction bases: 7. The CDR3 consists of 15 residues. CDR3 sequence reads: CATSDPGQGMGTQYF. CDR3 DNA sequence: TGTGCCACCAGTGATCCGGGACAGGGGATGGGGACCCAGTACTTC.

The chain employs TRBV28 and TRBJ1-2; weak D call: TRBD1 (6 bases). The germline gives CDR1 MDHEN, CDR2 SYDVKM. Trimming shortened V by 6 bases and J by 7 bases, and 21 bases separated the two germline ends. The CDR3 totals 15 residues. CDR3 protein: CASSLPGLRGSGYTF. In DNA form, the CDR3 reads TGTGCCAGCAGCCTTCCGGGTCTCAGGGGCAGTGGCTACACCTTC.

The rearrangement links TRBV27 to TRBJ2-7, with TRBD2 matching 9 bases. The length of the CDR3 is 15 residues. Unmatched junction bases numbered 2, after V lost 2 bases and J lost 0 bases. Germline values: CDR1 MNHEY, CDR2 SMNVEV (reference sequence). CDR3 nucleotides: TGTGCCAGCAGTTTACTAGCGGGAATCTCCTACGAGCAGTACTTC. Translating gives CASSLLAGISYEQYF.

Points on this clone: The sample holds other DNA sequences that translate to the same CDR3. The V gene is TRBV28, the J gene TRBJ2-3; a possible D gene is TRBD1 (7 bases). This CDR3 contains 14 residues. Germline V gives CDR1 MDHEN, CDR2 SYDVKM. The V end was cut by 3 bases, the J end by 3 bases, with 10 bases between. CDR3 protein: CASSFAGGTDTQYF. The CDR3 nucleotides read TGTGCCAGCAGTTTCGCAGGGGGGACAGATACGCAGTATTTT.

Written as DNA, the CDR3 is TGTGCCAGCAGCTTGGGACAGGGAGGCACTGAAGCTTTCTTT. This sequence encodes CASSLGQGGTEAFF. V is TRBV2 and J is TRBJ1-1; 9 bases are a match to TRBD1. CDR3 length: 14 amino acids. The V gene end was trimmed by 6 bases and the J gene end by 4 bases; junction bases not matched to a gene: 6. The V gene's germline CDR1 is SNHLY and CDR2 FYNNEI.

The rearrangement links TRBV6-6 to TRBJ2-7; unclear D gene. Per germline, CDR1 MNHNY and CDR2 SVGAGI (reference sequence). The CDR3 has 13 amino acids. V was pared by 3 bases and J by 1 base, with 7 bases between. In DNA form, the CDR3 reads TGTGCCAGCAGTTATTACAGTTCCTACGAGCAGTACTTC. The encoded protein is CASSYYSSYEQYF.

The genes are TRBV9 and TRBJ1-3, with a tentative D call TRBD1 (5 bases). The CDR3 has 12 residues. V lost 7 bases and J 9 bases, leaving 14 bases between the germline ends. The V gene's germline CDR1 is SGDLS and CDR2 YYNGEE. This chain's CDR3 is CASRSGGTTIYF. DNA for the CDR3: TGTGCCAGCCGATCTGGAGGGACCACCATATATTTT.

In this sample, this clone turned up a few times. The chain has TRBV7-9 and TRBJ1-2; no clear D. Trimming took off 5 bases at V and 0 bases at J, with 7 bases between the two ends. This CDR3 is 13 amino acids long. Germline V gene sequence: CDR1 SEHNR, CDR2 FQNEAQ (reference sequence). The CDR3 sequence: CASSQTTNYGYTF. The CDR3 DNA follows: TGTGCCAGCAGCCAGACAACTAACTATGGCTACACCTTC.

The V and J genes are TRBV7-2 and TRBJ2-3, with 7 bases aligning to TRBD2. With 5 bases clipped from V and 1 base from J, the junction kept 6 bases outside the gene matches. This CDR3 is built from 15 residues. The germline gives CDR1 SGHTA, CDR2 FQGNSA. The CDR3: CASSPGRGGTDTQYF. The DNA for the CDR3 is TGTGCCAGCAGCCCAGGGAGGGGAGGCACAGATACGCAGTATTTT. The whole variable domain, filled in from reference TRBV7-2 and TRBJ2-3, reads GAGVSQSPSNKVTEKGKDVELRCDPISGHTALYWYRQSLGQGLEFLIYFQGNSAPDKSGLPSDRFSAERTGGSVSTLTIQRTQQEDSAVYLCASSPGRGGTDTQYFGPGTRLTVL.

The chain is built from TRBV7-2 and TRBJ2-3; TRBD2 might be the D (5 bases). This CDR3 region has 13 residues. Trimming took 4 bases from V and 6 from J, leaving 11 bases between them. Germline assignment: CDR1 SGHTA and CDR2 FQGNSA. For the CDR3, the DNA is TGTGCCAGCAGCTCCGGACTTGACGATACGCAGTATTTT. It specifies CASSSGLDDTQYF. The full variable domain, with the rest looked up from reference TRBV7-2 and TRBJ2-3, is GAGVSQSPSNKVTEKGKDVELRCDPISGHTALYWYRQSLGQGLEFLIYFQGNSAPDKSGLPSDRFSAERTGGSVSTLTIQRTQQEDSAVYLCASSSGLDDTQYFGPGTRLTVL.

The V call is TRBV28, the J call TRBJ1-1, with TRBD1 identical over 8 bases. Germline CDR1 and CDR2: MDHEN and SYDVKM. This CDR3 has 14 amino acids. V lost 5 bases, J lost 4 bases, and 6 bases stayed unmatched. The chain's CDR3 is CASSPGQATTEAFF. CDR3 nucleotides: TGTGCCAGCAGTCCGGGACAGGCGACCACTGAAGCTTTCTTT.

V usage is TRBV9 and J usage is TRBJ2-2; D might be TRBD2 (6 bases). In germline, CDR1 is SGDLS, CDR2 YYNGEE. V was pared by 4 bases and J by 3 bases, with 16 bases between. The CDR3 runs to 16 residues. CDR3 sequence reads: CASSFSRDSYTGELFF. CDR3 DNA: TGTGCCAGCAGCTTCTCCCGGGACTCCTACACCGGGGAGCTGTTTTTT. Together with reference TRBV9 and TRBJ2-2, the CDR3 gives the full variable domain: DSGVTQTPKHLITATGQRVTLRCSPRSGDLSVYWYQQSLDQGLQFLIQYYNGEERAKGNILERFSAQQFPDLHSELNLSSLELGDSALYFCASSFSRDSYTGELFFGEGSRLTVL.

CDR3 nucleotides: TGTGCCAGCAGCAATCCCGTGGTGAGGGAGCAGTTCTTC. It specifies CASSNPVVREQFF. The chain uses TRBV28 and TRBJ2-1; D is uncertain. V lost 6 bases and J lost 10, with 16 bases in between. Germline CDR1 and CDR2: MDHEN and SYDVKM. The CDR3 sequence is 13 residues long.

This chain connects TRBV27 to TRBJ2-7; D might be TRBD2 (5 bases). The germline gives CDR1 MNHEY, CDR2 SMNVEV (reference sequence). V lost 2 bases to trimming and J lost 2 bases, with 16 bases between them. The length of the CDR3 is 16 residues. CDR3 coding DNA: TGTGCCAGCAGTTTAGAGGGTGAGCCCGCTCCCTACGAGCAGTACTTC. Amino acid sequence: CASSLEGEPAPYEQYF.

Points on this clone: The same CDR3 also results from other DNA sequences found in this sample. The CDR3 protein is CATSDLAGGTYNEQFF. The CDR3 DNA is TGTGCCACCAGTGATCTAGCGGGAGGGACCTACAATGAGCAGTTCTTC. V is TRBV24-1 and J is TRBJ2-1, with TRBD2 identical over 12 bases. The CDR3 sequence is 16 residues long. CDR1 and CDR2 from the germline V gene are KGHDR and SFDVKD. Trimming cost V 3 bases and J 2 bases; bases outside gene matches: 1.

The V call is TRBV6-4, the J call TRBJ2-6; possibly TRBD2 for D (5 bases). Germline CDR1 and CDR2: MRHNA and SNTAGT. The CDR3 has 15 residues. Trimming pared 6 bases from V and 0 bases from J, leaving 9 bases between. In DNA, the CDR3 is TGTGCCAGCAGCCCCGGGGACTCTGGGGCCAACGTCCTGACTTTC. The encoded protein is CASSPGDSGANVLTF.

V gene TRBV5-4 combines with J gene TRBJ1-4, with a possible D match to TRBD1 (6 bases). From germline, CDR1 is SGHNT and CDR2 YYREEE (reference sequence). This CDR3 contains 16 residues. The V gene lost 0 bases and the J gene lost 4 bases, with 13 bases spanning the gap. The CDR3 DNA is TGTGCCAGCAGCTTGGGCAGGGGAGCTGGTAATGAAAAACTGTTTTTT. Translating it yields CASSLGRGAGNEKLFF.

The V gene is TRBV9, the J gene TRBJ2-3, with D unclear. The germline V and J ends were trimmed by 3 bases and 7 bases, with 6 bases remaining between them. The CDR3 is 11 amino acids. Germline assignment: CDR1 SGDLS and CDR2 YYNGEE. DNA of the CDR3: TGTGCCAGCAGCGCCCAGAATACGCAGTATTTT. Translating gives CASSAQNTQYF.